Below, one T cell receptor (beta chain) is given with its context. No antigen is known for it. With V trimmed by 2 bases and J by 6 bases, 5 bases remained unmatched. Germline CDR1 is SGHTA and CDR2 is FQGNSA. This CDR3 has 15 residues. This sample was included in a study of PD-1 blockade in mismatch repair-deficient tumors. General study results and limits: Tumor-resident clones, often absent from pretreatment blood, expanded after pembrolizumab and then contracted.

TCR sequencing covered a few patients who responded to pembrolizumab. TCRdb keeps only in-frame clones here, not all; method: immunoSEQ multiplex PCR. Of 100,000 to 150,000 clones listed, 88% are singletons. This sample comprised peripheral blood, obtained approximately 72 weeks after starting pembrolizumab. The clonotype originates from an adult with mismatch repair-deficient cancer. This chain uses TRBV7-2 with TRBJ2-2; 8 nucleotides align to TRBD2. CDR3 region: CASSLRGGVSGELFF. The CDR3 region has the DNA TGTGCCAGCAGCTTACGGGGGGGAGTATCCGGGGAGCTGTTTTTT.